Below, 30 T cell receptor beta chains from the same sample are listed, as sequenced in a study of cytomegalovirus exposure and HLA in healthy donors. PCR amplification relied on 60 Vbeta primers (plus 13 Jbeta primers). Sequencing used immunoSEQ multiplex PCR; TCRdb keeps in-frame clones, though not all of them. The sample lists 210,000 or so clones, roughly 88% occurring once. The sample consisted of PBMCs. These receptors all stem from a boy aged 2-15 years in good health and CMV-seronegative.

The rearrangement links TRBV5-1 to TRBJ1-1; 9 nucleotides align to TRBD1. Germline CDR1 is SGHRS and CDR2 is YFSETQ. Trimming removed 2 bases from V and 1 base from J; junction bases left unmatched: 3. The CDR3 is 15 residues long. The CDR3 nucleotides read TGCGCCAGCAGCTTACCGGGACAGGGGAACACTGAAGCTTTCTTT. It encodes CASSLPGQGNTEAFF.

The CDR3 protein is CASNIGRGQGEQYF. CDR3 nucleotide sequence: TGTGCCAGCAACATCGGCAGGGGGCAGGGTGAGCAGTACTTC. This chain connects TRBV6-1 to TRBJ2-7, with 8 nucleotides matching TRBD1. Germline values: CDR1 MNHNS, CDR2 SASEGT. The CDR3 spans 14 residues. The V gene end was trimmed by 7 bases and the J gene end by 7 bases; junction bases not matched to a gene: 12.

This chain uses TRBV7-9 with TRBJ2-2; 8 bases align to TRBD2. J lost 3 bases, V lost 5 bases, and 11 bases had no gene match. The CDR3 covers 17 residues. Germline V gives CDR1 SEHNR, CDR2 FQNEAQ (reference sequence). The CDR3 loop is CASSPPLREVYTGELFF. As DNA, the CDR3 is TGTGCCAGCAGCCCCCCCCTGCGGGAGGTTTACACCGGGGAGCTGTTTTTT.

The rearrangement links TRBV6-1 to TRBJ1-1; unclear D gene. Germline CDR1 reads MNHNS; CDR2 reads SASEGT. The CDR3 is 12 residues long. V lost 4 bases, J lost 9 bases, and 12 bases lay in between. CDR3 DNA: TGTGCCAGCAGTGTATTCCAGCGCCAAGCTTTCTTT. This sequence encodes CASSVFQRQAFF.

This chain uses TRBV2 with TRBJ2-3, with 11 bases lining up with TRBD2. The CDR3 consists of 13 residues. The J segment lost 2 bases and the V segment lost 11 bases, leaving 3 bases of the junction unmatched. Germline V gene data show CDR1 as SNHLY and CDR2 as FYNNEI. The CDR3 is CAVAGGTTDTQYF. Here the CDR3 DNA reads TGTGCCGTAGCGGGGGGGACCACAGATACGCAGTATTTT.

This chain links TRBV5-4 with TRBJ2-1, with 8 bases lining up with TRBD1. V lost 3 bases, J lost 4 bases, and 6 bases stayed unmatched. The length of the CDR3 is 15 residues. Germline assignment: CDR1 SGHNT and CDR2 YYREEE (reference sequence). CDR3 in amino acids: CASSYRDRTYNEQFF. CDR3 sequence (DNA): TGTGCCAGCAGCTACCGGGACAGGACTTACAATGAGCAGTTCTTC.

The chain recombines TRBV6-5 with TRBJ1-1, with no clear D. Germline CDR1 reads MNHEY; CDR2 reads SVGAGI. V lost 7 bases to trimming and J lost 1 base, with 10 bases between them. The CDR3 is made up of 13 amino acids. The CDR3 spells CASTPGGNTEAFF. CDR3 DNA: TGTGCCAGCACCCCGGGAGGGAACACTGAAGCTTTCTTT.

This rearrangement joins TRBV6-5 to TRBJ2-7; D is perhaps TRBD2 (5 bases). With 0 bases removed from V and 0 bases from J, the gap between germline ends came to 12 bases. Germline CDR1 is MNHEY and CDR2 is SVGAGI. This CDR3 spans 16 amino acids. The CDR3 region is CASSYSGLGSSYEQYF. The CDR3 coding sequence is TGTGCCAGCAGTTACTCAGGTCTAGGGAGCTCCTACGAGCAGTACTTC.

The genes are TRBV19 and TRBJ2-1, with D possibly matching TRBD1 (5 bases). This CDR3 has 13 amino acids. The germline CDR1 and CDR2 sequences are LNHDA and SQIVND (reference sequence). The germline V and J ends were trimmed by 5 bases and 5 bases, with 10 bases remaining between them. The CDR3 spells CASSQGSHNEQFF. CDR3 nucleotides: TGTGCCAGTAGTCAGGGAAGCCACAATGAGCAGTTCTTC.

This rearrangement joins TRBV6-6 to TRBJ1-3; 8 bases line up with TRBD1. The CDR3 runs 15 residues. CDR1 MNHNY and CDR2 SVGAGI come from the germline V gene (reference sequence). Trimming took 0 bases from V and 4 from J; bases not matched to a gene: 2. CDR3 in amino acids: CASSYSTGAGNTIYF. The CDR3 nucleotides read TGTGCCAGCAGTTACTCGACAGGGGCGGGAAACACCATATATTTT.

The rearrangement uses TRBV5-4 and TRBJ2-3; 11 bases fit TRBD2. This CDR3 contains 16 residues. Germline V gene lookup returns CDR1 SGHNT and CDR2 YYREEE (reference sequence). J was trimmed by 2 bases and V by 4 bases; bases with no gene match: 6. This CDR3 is CASSVMTSGATDTQYF. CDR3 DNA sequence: TGTGCCAGCAGCGTCATGACTAGCGGGGCCACAGATACGCAGTATTTT.

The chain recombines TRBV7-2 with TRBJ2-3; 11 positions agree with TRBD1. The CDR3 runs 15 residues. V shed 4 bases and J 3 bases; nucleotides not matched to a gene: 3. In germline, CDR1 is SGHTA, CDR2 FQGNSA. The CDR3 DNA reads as TGTGCCAGCAGCTGGAGGGACAGGGGGACAGATACGCAGTATTTT. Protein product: CASSWRDRGTDTQYF.

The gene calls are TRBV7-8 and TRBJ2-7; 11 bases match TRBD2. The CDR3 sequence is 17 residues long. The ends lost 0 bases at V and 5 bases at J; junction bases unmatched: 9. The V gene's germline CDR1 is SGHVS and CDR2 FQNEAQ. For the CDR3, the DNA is TGTGCCAGCAGCTTAGCCGTTAGACTAGCGGGAAGGGACGAGCAGTACTTC. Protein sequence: CASSLAVRLAGRDEQYF.

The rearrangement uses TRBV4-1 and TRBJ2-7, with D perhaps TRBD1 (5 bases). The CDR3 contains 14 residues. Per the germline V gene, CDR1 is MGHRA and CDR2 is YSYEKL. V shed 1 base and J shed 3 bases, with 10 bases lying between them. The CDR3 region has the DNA TGCGCCAGCAGCCAAGTTGGGGCCTACTACGAGCAGTACTTC. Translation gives CASSQVGAYYEQYF.

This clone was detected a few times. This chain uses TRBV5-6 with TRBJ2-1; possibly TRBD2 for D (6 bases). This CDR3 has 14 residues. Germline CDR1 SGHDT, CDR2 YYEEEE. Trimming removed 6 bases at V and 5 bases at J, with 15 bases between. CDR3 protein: CASNNWGGNNEQFF. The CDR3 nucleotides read TGTGCCAGCAACAATTGGGGCGGGAACAATGAGCAGTTCTTC.

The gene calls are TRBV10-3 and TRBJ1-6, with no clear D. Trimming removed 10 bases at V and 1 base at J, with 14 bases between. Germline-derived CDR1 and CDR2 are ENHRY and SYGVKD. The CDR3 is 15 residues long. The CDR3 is CASRRSGSYNSPLHF. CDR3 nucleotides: TGTGCCAGCCGAAGGTCGGGGTCCTATAATTCACCCCTCCACTTT.

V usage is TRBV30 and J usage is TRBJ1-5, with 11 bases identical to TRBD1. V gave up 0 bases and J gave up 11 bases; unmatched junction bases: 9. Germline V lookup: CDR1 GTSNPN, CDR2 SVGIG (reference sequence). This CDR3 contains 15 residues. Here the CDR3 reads CAWSVGTGGLGTQHF. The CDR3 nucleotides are TGTGCCTGGAGTGTAGGGACAGGGGGGCTGGGGACCCAGCATTTT.

CDR3 in amino acids: CASSLWTGGTYNEQFF. DNA for the CDR3: TGTGCCAGCAGCTTATGGACGGGAGGAACTTACAATGAGCAGTTCTTC. This chain joins TRBV7-6 and TRBJ2-1, with TRBD2 identical over 7 bases. With V trimmed by 2 bases and J by 4 bases, 8 bases remained unmatched. Germline lookup yields CDR1 SGHVS and CDR2 FNYEAQ. The CDR3 is 16 amino acids.

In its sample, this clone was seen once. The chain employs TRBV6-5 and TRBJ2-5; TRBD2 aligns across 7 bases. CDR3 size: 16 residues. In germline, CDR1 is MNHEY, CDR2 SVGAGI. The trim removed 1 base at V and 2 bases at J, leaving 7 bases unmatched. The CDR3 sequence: CASSYFASGAQETQYF. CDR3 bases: TGTGCCAGCAGTTACTTTGCTAGCGGAGCACAAGAGACCCAGTACTTC.

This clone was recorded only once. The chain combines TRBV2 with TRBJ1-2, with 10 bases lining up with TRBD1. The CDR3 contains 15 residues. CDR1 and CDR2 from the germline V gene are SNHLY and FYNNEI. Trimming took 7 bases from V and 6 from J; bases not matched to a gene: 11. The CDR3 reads CASKTGTGAPNGYTF. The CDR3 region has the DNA TGTGCCAGCAAGACCGGGACAGGGGCTCCCAATGGCTACACCTTC.

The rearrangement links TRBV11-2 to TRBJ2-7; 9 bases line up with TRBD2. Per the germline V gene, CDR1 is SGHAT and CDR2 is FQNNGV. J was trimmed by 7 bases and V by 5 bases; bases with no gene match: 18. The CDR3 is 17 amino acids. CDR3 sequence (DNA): TGTGCCAGCAGCGGGGGAGTTAATAGCGGGAGTTTGGGGGAGCAGTACTTC. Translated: CASSGGVNSGSLGEQYF.

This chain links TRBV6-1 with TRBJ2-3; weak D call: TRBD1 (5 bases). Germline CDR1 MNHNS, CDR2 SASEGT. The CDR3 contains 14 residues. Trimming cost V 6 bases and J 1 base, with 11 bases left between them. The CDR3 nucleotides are TGTGCCAGCAGCAGGGAATGGGGCACAGATACGCAGTATTTT. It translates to CASSREWGTDTQYF.

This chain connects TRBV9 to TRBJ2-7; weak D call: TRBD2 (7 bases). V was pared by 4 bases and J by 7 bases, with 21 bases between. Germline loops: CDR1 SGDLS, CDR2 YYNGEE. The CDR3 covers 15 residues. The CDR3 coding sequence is TGTGCCAGCAGCACCAGCGCGGGGGCCCAGGGGGAGCAGTACTTC. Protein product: CASSTSAGAQGEQYF.

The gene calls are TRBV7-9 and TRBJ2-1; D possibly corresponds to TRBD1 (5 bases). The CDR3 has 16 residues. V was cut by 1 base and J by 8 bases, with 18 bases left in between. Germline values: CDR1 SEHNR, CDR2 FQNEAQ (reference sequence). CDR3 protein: CASSLGWQGDVDEQFF. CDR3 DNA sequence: TGTGCCAGCAGCTTAGGCTGGCAGGGCGATGTGGATGAGCAGTTCTTC.

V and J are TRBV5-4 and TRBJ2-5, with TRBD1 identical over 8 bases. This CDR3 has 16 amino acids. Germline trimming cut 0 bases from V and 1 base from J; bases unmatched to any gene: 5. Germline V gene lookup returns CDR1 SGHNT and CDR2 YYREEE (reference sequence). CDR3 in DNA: TGTGCCAGCAGCTTGGGTGCAGGGGGCGGCCAAGAGACCCAGTACTTC. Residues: CASSLGAGGGQETQYF.

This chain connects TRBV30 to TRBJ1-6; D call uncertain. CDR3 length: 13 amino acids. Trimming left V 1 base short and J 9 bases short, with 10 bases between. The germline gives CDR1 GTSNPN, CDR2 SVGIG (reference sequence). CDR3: CAWSDRSLSPLHF. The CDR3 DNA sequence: TGTGCCTGGAGTGACAGATCGCTTTCACCCCTCCACTTT.

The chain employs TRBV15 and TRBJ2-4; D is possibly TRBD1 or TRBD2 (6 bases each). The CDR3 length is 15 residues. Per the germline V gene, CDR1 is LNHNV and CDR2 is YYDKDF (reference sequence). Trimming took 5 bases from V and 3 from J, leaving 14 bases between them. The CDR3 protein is CATSGGGRGKNIQYF. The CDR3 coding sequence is TGTGCCACCAGCGGAGGGGGAAGGGGCAAAAACATTCAGTACTTC.

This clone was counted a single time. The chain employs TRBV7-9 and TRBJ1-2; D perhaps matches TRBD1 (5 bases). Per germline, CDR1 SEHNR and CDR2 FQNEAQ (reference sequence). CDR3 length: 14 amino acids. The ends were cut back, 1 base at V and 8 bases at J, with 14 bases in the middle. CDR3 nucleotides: TGTGCCAGCAGCTTAGGGGGCCTGACGCGCGGCTACACCTTC. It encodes CASSLGGLTRGYTF.

CDR3 DNA: TGCGCCAGCAGCCGGGACAGGACGAGACCCGAGCAGTACGTC. This translates into CASSRDRTRPEQYV. This chain links TRBV5-1 with TRBJ2-7; 8 positions match TRBD1. Germline assignment: CDR1 SGHRS and CDR2 YFSETQ. V shed 4 bases and J 6 bases; nucleotides not matched to a gene: 9. This CDR3 contains 14 residues.

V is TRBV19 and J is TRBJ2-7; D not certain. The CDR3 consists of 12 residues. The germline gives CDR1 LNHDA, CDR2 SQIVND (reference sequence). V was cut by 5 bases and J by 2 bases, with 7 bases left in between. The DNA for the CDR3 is TGTGCCAGTAGTCCAGGCCCCTACGAGCAGTACTTC. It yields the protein CASSPGPYEQYF.